Listed below are T cell receptor beta chains from one sample, sequenced in a study of STAT5B mutations in CD4+ large granular lymphocyte leukemia. Here immunoSEQ multiplex PCR was the method, and the copy in TCRdb shows in-frame clones only, minus some. This sample has 30,000 to 40,000 clones, with approximately 88% found just once. Sample: CD4+ T cells from blood buffy coats. These receptors were obtained from a human donor in good health. The CDR3 runs from the conserved cysteine through the conserved F or W. Fields, in order: clone size, V gene, J gene, D gene, CDR3 DNA, CDR3 protein. A D gene is named only where the DNA matches it firmly. Clone size is stated in some rows and not others, as once, few, many or a class when expanded.

size: NA
V: TRBV7-2
J: TRBJ1-2
D: NA
DNA: TGTGCCAGCAGCCAATTAAACTATGGCTACACCTTC
CDR3: CASSQLNYGYTF

size: NA
V: TRBV7-2
J: TRBJ2-2
D: NA
DNA: TGTGCCAGCAGCCCCCGGAGTTCCGGGGAGCTGTTTTTT
CDR3: CASSPRSSGELFF

size: NA
V: TRBV29-1
J: TRBJ1-5
D: TRBD1
DNA: TGCAGCGCCGGACAGGGGGGTACTCAGCCCCAGCATTTT
CDR3: CSAGQGGTQPQHF

size: NA
V: TRBV7-2
J: TRBJ2-3
D: NA
DNA: TGTGCCAGCAGCCGTCAGATGGGGTGGGGGGCGCAAGATACGCAGTATTTT
CDR3: CASSRQMGWGAQDTQYF

size: NA
V: TRBV7-2
J: TRBJ1-5
D: NA
DNA: TGTGCCAGCAGCCCATACGTCGTCACTGGGTATAGCAATCAGCCCCAGCATTTT
CDR3: CASSPYVVTGYSNQPQHF

size: NA
V: TRBV5-4
J: TRBJ2-3
D: TRBD1
DNA: TGTGCCAGCAGCTTGGGCGGGACAGGGATCACAGATACGCAGTATTTT
CDR3: CASSLGGTGITDTQYF

size: NA
V: TRBV6-6
J: TRBJ1-5
D: TRBD1
DNA: TGTGCCAGCAGGATTCGGACAGGGGTCAATCAGCCCCAGCATTTT
CDR3: CASRIRTGVNQPQHF

size: NA
V: TRBV13
J: TRBJ2-3
D: TRBD1
DNA: TGTGCCAGCAGCTTTGACAGGGGAGACACAGATACGCAGTATTTT
CDR3: CASSFDRGDTDTQYF

size: NA
V: TRBV6-5
J: TRBJ2-5
D: NA
DNA: TGTGCCAGCAGTTACTCGGTTACAGCTAAGACCCAGTACTTC
CDR3: CASSYSVTAKTQYF

size: NA
V: TRBV29-1
J: TRBJ2-7
D: NA
DNA: TGCAGCGTTGATAAATTCGAACAGGAACACTACGAGCAGTACTTC
CDR3: CSVDKFEQEHYEQYF

size: NA
V: TRBV2
J: TRBJ1-1
D: NA
DNA: TGTGCCAGTCGGGACACATTGAACACTGAAGCTTTCTTT
CDR3: CASRDTLNTEAFF

size: NA
V: TRBV7-9
J: TRBJ1-2
D: NA
DNA: TGTGCCAGCAGCTTAAGGGTCTCAGACTATGGCTACACCTTC
CDR3: CASSLRVSDYGYTF

size: NA
V: TRBV13
J: TRBJ1-6
D: NA
DNA: TGTGCCAGCAGCTTAGGACAGGGAAACTCCTATAATTCACCCCTCCACTTT
CDR3: CASSLGQGNSYNSPLHF

size: NA
V: TRBV7-2
J: TRBJ1-1
D: NA
DNA: TGTGCCAGCAGCTTAGAACTCGTCTTT
CDR3: CASSLELVF

size: once
V: TRBV5-6
J: TRBJ1-1
D: NA
DNA: TGTGCCAGCAGCCTTTCAGGGATCACTGAAGCTTTCTTT
CDR3: CASSLSGITEAFF

size: NA
V: TRBV5-1
J: TRBJ2-5
D: NA
DNA: TGCGCCAGCACCGGGACCGCAACCGGGATTGGAGAGACCCAGTACTTC
CDR3: CASTGTATGIGETQYF

size: NA
V: TRBV4-3
J: TRBJ2-7
D: NA
DNA: TGCGCCAGCAGCCAGGGACTTTCGGACGAGCAGTACTTC
CDR3: CASSQGLSDEQYF

size: NA
V: TRBV7-2
J: TRBJ2-2
D: TRBD1
DNA: TGTGCCAGCAGCTTGACAGGGAATGCCGGGGAGCTGTTTTTT
CDR3: CASSLTGNAGELFF

size: NA
V: TRBV7-8
J: TRBJ2-3
D: NA
DNA: TGTGCCAGCAGCTTAGGACTAGGTCCGGGAGTTGGAGATACGCAGTATTTT
CDR3: CASSLGLGPGVGDTQYF

size: once
V: TRBV7-2
J: TRBJ1-5
D: NA
DNA: TGTGCCAGCAGCTGGACATTCAATCAGCCCCAGCATTTT
CDR3: CASSWTFNQPQHF

size: NA
V: TRBV4-3
J: TRBJ2-2
D: TRBD1
DNA: TGCGCCAGCAGCCATCAACCCCGACAGGGGACCGGGGAGCTGTTTTTT
CDR3: CASSHQPRQGTGELFF

size: NA
V: TRBV4-3
J: TRBJ2-2
D: TRBD1
DNA: TGCGCCAGCAGCCGACAGGGAACGAACACCGGGGAGCTGTTTTTT
CDR3: CASSRQGTNTGELFF

size: NA
V: TRBV27
J: TRBJ1-1
D: NA
DNA: TGTGCCAGCAGTCCTAATCCCCAGGGGACGACTTTCTTT
CDR3: CASSPNPQGTTFF

size: NA
V: TRBV11-3
J: TRBJ2-5
D: NA
DNA: TGTGCCAGCAGCCCAAGAGCCGATGAGACCCAGTACTTC
CDR3: CASSPRADETQYF

size: NA
V: TRBV2
J: TRBJ1-1
D: TRBD1
DNA: TGTGCCAGCAGGGATCGACAGGGGGCGCGGGGAGCTTTCTTT
CDR3: CASRDRQGARGAFF

size: NA
V: TRBV7-2
J: TRBJ2-7
D: TRBD2
DNA: TGTGCCAGCAGCCCCGACGGCGGGGGGTCCTACGAGCAGTACTTC
CDR3: CASSPDGGGSYEQYF

size: NA
V: TRBV7-2
J: TRBJ2-2
D: NA
DNA: TGTGCCAGCAGCCTGCAGGGGTCCCATACCGGGGAGCTGTTTTTT
CDR3: CASSLQGSHTGELFF

size: NA
V: TRBV11-2
J: TRBJ2-4
D: NA
DNA: TGTGCCAGCAGCTCGGCAGTCAACATTCAGTACTTC
CDR3: CASSSAVNIQYF

size: NA
V: TRBV14
J: TRBJ2-3
D: NA
DNA: TGTGCCAGCAGCCAAGTCGGAAACTCTAAGACAGATACGCAGTATTTT
CDR3: CASSQVGNSKTDTQYF

size: NA
V: TRBV19
J: TRBJ2-7
D: TRBD1
DNA: TGTGCCAGTAGTATGCCATCGTGGACAGGTTCCTACGAGCAGTACTTC
CDR3: CASSMPSWTGSYEQYF

size: NA
V: TRBV9
J: TRBJ2-4
D: TRBD1
DNA: TGTGCCAGCAGCGGAGGACAGGGTCCAGGAAACATTCAGTACTTC
CDR3: CASSGGQGPGNIQYF

size: NA
V: TRBV4-3
J: TRBJ1-2
D: NA
DNA: TGCGCCAGCAGCCAAGGGGGACTGAGCTATGGCTACACCTTC
CDR3: CASSQGGLSYGYTF

size: NA
V: TRBV29-1
J: TRBJ2-3
D: TRBD1
DNA: TGCAGCGTGGGGCAAGGACAGGGGAGGGTAGGGGATACGCAGTATTTT
CDR3: CSVGQGQGRVGDTQYF

size: NA
V: TRBV11-3
J: TRBJ2-7
D: NA
DNA: TGTGCCAGCAGCCCTCAGGGGAGCTCCTACGAGCAGTACTTC
CDR3: CASSPQGSSYEQYF

size: NA
V: TRBV6-1
J: TRBJ1-1
D: NA
DNA: TGTGCCAACGCGGGAGAGGGACCCTGGACTGAAGCTTTCTTT
CDR3: CANAGEGPWTEAFF

size: NA
V: TRBV10-2
J: TRBJ1-1
D: NA
DNA: TGCGCCAGCAGTGATTTCGTACTAAACACTGAAGCTTTCTTT
CDR3: CASSDFVLNTEAFF

size: NA
V: TRBV28
J: TRBJ2-7
D: NA
DNA: TGTGCCAGCAGTCCCGGGACGGGCGTAGACTACGAGCAGTACTTC
CDR3: CASSPGTGVDYEQYF

size: NA
V: TRBV27
J: TRBJ1-2
D: TRBD1
DNA: TGTGCCAGCAGTTTATTCAGGGGGCGCGTAAATGGCTACACCTTC
CDR3: CASSLFRGRVNGYTF

size: NA
V: TRBV9
J: TRBJ2-3
D: TRBD2
DNA: TGTGCCAGCAGCGTAGGACCGGGACTAGAGTTAGATACGCAGTATTTT
CDR3: CASSVGPGLELDTQYF

size: NA
V: TRBV5-5
J: TRBJ2-7
D: TRBD2
DNA: TGTGCCAGCAGCGTCCTACTAGCGGGGAGCTCCTACGAGCAGTACTTC
CDR3: CASSVLLAGSSYEQYF

size: NA
V: TRBV9
J: TRBJ2-7
D: TRBD1
DNA: TGTGCCAGCAGCCCCCAGGGGGCAGCGGACGAGCAGTACTTC
CDR3: CASSPQGAADEQYF

size: NA
V: TRBV11-2
J: TRBJ1-1
D: TRBD1
DNA: TGTGCCAGCAGCTTCAGGGGGCAGATTGAAGCTTTCTTT
CDR3: CASSFRGQIEAFF

size: NA
V: TRBV29-1
J: TRBJ1-4
D: NA
DNA: TGCAGCGTTGAAGTCCAGCCCAATGAAAAACTGTTTTTT
CDR3: CSVEVQPNEKLFF

size: NA
V: TRBV4-3
J: TRBJ1-1
D: NA
DNA: TGCGCCAGCAGCCAAGAACGGACGGGGTACTCTGAAGCTTTCTTT
CDR3: CASSQERTGYSEAFF

size: NA
V: TRBV7-2
J: TRBJ1-5
D: NA
DNA: TGTGCCAGCAGCCGAGGACGAATCCAGAGGGCCCAGCATTTT
CDR3: CASSRGRIQRAQHF

size: NA
V: TRBV6-5
J: TRBJ2-3
D: NA
DNA: TGTGCCAGCAGGGACTACACAGATACGCAGTATTTT
CDR3: CASRDYTDTQYF

size: NA
V: TRBV19
J: TRBJ1-2
D: NA
DNA: TGTGCCAGTAGTATAAAGACGGTCTATGGCTACACCTTC
CDR3: CASSIKTVYGYTF

size: NA
V: TRBV7-9
J: TRBJ1-1
D: NA
DNA: TGTGCCAGCGCCAGGCAGGATAACACTGAAGCTTTCTTT
CDR3: CASARQDNTEAFF

size: NA
V: TRBV11-3
J: TRBJ2-7
D: TRBD2
DNA: TGTGCCAGCAGCTTAAGAGGACTAGCGGGAGGAGACGAGCAGTACTTC
CDR3: CASSLRGLAGGDEQYF

size: NA
V: TRBV19
J: TRBJ1-2
D: NA
DNA: TGTGCCAGTAGGAGGACAGACGCTAACTATGGCTACACCTTC
CDR3: CASRRTDANYGYTF

size: NA
V: TRBV11-2
J: TRBJ2-1
D: TRBD2
DNA: TGTGCCAGCAGCCCAACCCGGTCCCTAGCGGGGGTTGAGCAGTTCTTC
CDR3: CASSPTRSLAGVEQFF

size: NA
V: TRBV19
J: TRBJ2-5
D: NA
DNA: TGTGCCAGTTCGGACAACCAAGAGACCCAGTACTTC
CDR3: CASSDNQETQYF

size: NA
V: TRBV6-5
J: TRBJ2-7
D: TRBD2
DNA: TGTGCCAGCAGTTACGGGCTCGGGAGGACCTACGAGCAGTACTTC
CDR3: CASSYGLGRTYEQYF

size: NA
V: TRBV5-1
J: TRBJ2-3
D: TRBD2
DNA: TGCGCCAGCAGAAACGGGGGGAAGGGAGGCACAGATACGCAGTATTTT
CDR3: CASRNGGKGGTDTQYF

size: NA
V: TRBV11-2
J: TRBJ2-3
D: TRBD2
DNA: TGTGCCAGCAGCTTACTAGCGGGGGACCTCACAGATACGCAGTATTTT
CDR3: CASSLLAGDLTDTQYF

size: NA
V: TRBV6-6
J: TRBJ2-3
D: TRBD2
DNA: TGTGCCAGCAGCGATAGCGGGAGGGCCACAGATACGCAGTATTTT
CDR3: CASSDSGRATDTQYF

size: NA
V: TRBV5-6
J: TRBJ1-4
D: NA
DNA: TGTGCCAGCAGCCCCTTGGGGGCCGGGGATGCTAATGAAAAACTGTTTTTT
CDR3: CASSPLGAGDANEKLFF

size: NA
V: TRBV7-3
J: TRBJ2-7
D: NA
DNA: TGTGCCAGCAGCCCCCCGTCGCCCCCCTACGAGCAGTACTTC
CDR3: CASSPPSPPYEQYF

size: NA
V: TRBV19
J: TRBJ2-3
D: NA
DNA: TGTGCCAGTAGTATCGCCGGGACCATCGGGGATACGCAGTATTTT
CDR3: CASSIAGTIGDTQYF

size: NA
V: TRBV19
J: TRBJ2-2
D: TRBD1
DNA: TGTGCCAGTAGTACGGGACAGGTGAACACCGGGGAGCTGTTTTTT
CDR3: CASSTGQVNTGELFF